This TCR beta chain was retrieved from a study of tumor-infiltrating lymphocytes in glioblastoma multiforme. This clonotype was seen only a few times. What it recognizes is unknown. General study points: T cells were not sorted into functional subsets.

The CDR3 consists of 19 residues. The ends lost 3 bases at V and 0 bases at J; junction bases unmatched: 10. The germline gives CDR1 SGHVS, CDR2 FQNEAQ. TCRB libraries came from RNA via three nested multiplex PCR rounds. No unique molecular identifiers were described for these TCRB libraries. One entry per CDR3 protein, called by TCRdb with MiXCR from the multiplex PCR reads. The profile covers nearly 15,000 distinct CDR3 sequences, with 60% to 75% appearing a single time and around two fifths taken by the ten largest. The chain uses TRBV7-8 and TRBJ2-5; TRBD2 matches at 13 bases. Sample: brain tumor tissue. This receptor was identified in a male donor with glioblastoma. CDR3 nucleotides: TGTGCCAGCAGCTTGGATCGACTAGCGGGGGGCGAACACCAAGAGACCCAGTACTTC. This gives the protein CASSLDRLAGGEHQETQYF.